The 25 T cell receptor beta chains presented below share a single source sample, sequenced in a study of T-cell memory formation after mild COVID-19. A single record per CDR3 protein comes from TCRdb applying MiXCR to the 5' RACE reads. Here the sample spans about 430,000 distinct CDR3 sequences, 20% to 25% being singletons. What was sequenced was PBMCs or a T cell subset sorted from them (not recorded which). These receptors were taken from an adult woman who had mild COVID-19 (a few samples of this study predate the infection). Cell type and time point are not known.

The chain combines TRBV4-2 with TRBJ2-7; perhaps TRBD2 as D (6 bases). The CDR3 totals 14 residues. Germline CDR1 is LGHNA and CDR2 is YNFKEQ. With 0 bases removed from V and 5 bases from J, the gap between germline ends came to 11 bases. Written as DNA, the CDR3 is TGTGCCAGCAGCCAAGATCGGAGGGCCCACGAGCAGTACTTC. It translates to CASSQDRRAHEQYF.

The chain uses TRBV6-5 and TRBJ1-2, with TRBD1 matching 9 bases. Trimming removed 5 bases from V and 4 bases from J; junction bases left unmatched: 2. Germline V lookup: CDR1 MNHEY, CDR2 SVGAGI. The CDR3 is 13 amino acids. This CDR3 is CASSIQGAYGYTF. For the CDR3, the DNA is TGTGCCAGCAGTATACAGGGGGCCTATGGCTACACCTTC.

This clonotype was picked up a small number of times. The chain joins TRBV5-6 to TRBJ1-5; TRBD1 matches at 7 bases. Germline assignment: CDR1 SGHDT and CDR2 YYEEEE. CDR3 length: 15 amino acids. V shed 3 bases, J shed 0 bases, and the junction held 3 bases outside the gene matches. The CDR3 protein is CASSWGQLSNQPQHF. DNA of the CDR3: TGTGCCAGCAGCTGGGGACAGCTTAGCAATCAGCCCCAGCATTTT.

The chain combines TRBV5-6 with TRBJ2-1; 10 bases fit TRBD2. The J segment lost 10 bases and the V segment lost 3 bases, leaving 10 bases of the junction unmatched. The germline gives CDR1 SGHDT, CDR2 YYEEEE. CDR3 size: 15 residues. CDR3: CASSSSGRALKEQFF. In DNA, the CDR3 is TGTGCCAGCAGCTCCAGCGGGAGGGCCTTGAAAGAGCAGTTCTTC.

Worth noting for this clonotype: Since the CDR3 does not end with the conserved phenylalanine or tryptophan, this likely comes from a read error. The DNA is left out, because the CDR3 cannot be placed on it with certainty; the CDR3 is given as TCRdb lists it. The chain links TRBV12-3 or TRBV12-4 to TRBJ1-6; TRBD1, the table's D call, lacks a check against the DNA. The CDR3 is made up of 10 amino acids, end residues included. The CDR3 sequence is CASRPGQGFS.

The CDR3 here is CASSVGPHGNEQFF. The CDR3 nucleotides are TGTGCCAGCAGCGTAGGACCCCATGGAAATGAGCAGTTCTTC. This chain links TRBV9 with TRBJ2-1; D is ambiguous. The CDR3 has 14 amino acids. Trimming pared 0 bases from V and 7 bases from J, leaving 11 bases between. CDR1 and CDR2 from the germline V gene are SGDLS and YYNGEE.

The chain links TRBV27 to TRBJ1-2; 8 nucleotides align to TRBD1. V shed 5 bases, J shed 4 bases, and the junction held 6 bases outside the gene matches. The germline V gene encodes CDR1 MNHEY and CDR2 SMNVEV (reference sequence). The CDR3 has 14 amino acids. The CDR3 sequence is CASSPLDRAYGYTF. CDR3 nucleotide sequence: TGTGCCAGCAGTCCCCTGGACAGGGCCTATGGCTACACCTTC.

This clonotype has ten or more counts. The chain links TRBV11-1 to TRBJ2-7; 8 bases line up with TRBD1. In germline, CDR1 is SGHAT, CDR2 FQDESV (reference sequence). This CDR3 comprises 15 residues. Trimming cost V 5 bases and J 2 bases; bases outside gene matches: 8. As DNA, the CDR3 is TGTGCCAGCAGCCGCGGGGCACAGGGGGCCTACGAGCAGTACTTC. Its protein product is CASSRGAQGAYEQYF. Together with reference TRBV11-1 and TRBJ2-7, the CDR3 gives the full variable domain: EAEVAQSPRYKITEKSQAVAFWCDPISGHATLYWYRQILGQGPELLVQFQDESVVDDSQLPKDRFSAERLKGVDSTLKIQPAELGDSAMYLCASSRGAQGAYEQYFGPGTRLTVT.

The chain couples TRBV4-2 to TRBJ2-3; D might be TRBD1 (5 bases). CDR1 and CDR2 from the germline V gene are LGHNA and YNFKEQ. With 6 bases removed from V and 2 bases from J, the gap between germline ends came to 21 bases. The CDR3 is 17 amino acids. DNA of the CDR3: TGTGCCAGCAGTCATCCCCCCAGGGATTACTACACAGATACGCAGTATTTT. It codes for CASSHPPRDYYTDTQYF.

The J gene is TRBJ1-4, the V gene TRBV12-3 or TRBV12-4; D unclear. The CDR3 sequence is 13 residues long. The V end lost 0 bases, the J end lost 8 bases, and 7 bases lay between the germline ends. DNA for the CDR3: TGTGCCAGCAGTTTAGCTGGGCAGGAAAAACTGTTTTTT. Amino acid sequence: CASSLAGQEKLFF.

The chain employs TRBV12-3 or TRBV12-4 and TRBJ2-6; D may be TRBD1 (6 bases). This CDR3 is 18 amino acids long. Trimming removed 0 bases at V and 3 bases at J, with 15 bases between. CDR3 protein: CASSLALRGAGGANVLTF. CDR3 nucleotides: TGTGCCAGCAGTTTAGCGCTCAGGGGCGCGGGTGGGGCCAACGTCCTGACTTTC.

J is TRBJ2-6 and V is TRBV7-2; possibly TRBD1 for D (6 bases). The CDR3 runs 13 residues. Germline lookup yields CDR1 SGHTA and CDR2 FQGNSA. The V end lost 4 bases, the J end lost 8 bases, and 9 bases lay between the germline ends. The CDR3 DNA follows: TGTGCCAGCAGCTCACAGGGTACCAACGTCCTGACTTTC. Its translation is CASSSQGTNVLTF.

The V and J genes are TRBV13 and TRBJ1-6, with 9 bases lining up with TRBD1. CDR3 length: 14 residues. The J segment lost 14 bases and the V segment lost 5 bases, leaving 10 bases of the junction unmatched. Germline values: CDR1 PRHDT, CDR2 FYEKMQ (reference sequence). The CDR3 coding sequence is TGTGCCAGCAGCGTACGACAGGGGGGTACGTCCCTCCACTTT. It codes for CASSVRQGGTSLHF.

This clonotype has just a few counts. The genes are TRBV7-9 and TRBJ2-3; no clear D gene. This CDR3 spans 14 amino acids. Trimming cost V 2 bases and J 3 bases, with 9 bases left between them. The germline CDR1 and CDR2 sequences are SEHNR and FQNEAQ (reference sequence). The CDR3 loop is CASSLTSATDTQYF. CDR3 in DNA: TGTGCCAGCAGCTTAACCTCCGCTACAGATACGCAGTATTTT.

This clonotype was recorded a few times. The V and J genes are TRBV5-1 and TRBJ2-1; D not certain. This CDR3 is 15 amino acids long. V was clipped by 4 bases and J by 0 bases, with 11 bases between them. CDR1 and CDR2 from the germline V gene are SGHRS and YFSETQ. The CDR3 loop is CASSRDDSSYNEQFF. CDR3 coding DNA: TGCGCCAGCAGCAGAGACGATAGCTCCTACAATGAGCAGTTCTTC.

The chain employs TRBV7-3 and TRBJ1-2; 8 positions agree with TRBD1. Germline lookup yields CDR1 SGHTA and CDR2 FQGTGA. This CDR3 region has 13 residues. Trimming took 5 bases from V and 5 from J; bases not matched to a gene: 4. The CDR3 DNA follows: TGTGCCAGCAGCACGGACAGGGTATATGGCTACACCTTC. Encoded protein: CASSTDRVYGYTF.

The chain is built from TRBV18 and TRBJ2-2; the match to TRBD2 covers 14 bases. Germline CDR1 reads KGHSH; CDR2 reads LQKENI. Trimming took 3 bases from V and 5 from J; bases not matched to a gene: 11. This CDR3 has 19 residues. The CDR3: CASSPPGLAGDIRTGELFF. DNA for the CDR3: TGTGCCAGCTCACCTCCGGGACTAGCGGGAGATATACGGACCGGGGAGCTGTTTTTT. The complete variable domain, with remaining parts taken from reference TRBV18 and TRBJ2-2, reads NAGVMQNPRHLVRRRGQEARLRCSPMKGHSHVYWYRQLPEEGLKFMVYLQKENIIDESGMPKERFSAEFPKEGPSILRIQQVVRGDSAAYFCASSPPGLAGDIRTGELFFGEGSRLTVL.

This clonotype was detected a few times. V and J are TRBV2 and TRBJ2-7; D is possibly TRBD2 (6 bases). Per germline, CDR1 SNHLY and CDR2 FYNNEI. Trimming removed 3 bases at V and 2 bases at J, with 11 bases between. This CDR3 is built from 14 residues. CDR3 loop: CASSDRTGAYEQYF. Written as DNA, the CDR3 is TGTGCCAGCAGTGACAGGACGGGGGCCTACGAGCAGTACTTC.

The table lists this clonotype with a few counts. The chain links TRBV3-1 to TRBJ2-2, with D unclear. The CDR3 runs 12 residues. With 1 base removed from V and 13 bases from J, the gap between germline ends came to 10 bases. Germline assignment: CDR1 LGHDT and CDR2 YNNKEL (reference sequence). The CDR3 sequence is CASSQAASRLFF. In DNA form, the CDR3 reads TGTGCCAGCAGCCAAGCCGCCAGTCGGCTGTTTTTT.

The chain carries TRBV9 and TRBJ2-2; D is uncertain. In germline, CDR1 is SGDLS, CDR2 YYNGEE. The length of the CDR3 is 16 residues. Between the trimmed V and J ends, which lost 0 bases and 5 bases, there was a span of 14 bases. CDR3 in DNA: TGTGCCAGCAGCGTAGGAACTTTTGGGGAAACCGGGGAGCTGTTTTTT. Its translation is CASSVGTFGETGELFF.

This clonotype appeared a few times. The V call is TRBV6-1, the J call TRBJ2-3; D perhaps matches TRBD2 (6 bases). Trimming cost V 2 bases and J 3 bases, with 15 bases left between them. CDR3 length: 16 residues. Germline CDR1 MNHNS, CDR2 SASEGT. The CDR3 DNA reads TGTGCCAGCAGTGAAAGGGGACTCGACAGTACAGATACGCAGTATTTT. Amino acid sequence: CASSERGLDSTDTQYF.

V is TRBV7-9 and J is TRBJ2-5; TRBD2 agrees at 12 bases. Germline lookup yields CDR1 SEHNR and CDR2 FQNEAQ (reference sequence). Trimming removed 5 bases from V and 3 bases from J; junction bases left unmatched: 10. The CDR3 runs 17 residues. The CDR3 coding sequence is TGTGCCAGCAGCCTCCCCCGGGCTAGCGGGGGGGAAGAGACCCAGTACTTC. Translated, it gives CASSLPRASGGEETQYF.

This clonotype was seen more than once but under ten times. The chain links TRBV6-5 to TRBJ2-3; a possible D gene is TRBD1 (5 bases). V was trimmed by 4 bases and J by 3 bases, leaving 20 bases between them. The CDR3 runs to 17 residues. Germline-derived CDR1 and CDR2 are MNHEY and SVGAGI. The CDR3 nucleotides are TGTGCCAGCAGTTCCTCTGGACATGCCCGGGCGACAGATACGCAGTATTTT. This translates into CASSSSGHARATDTQYF.

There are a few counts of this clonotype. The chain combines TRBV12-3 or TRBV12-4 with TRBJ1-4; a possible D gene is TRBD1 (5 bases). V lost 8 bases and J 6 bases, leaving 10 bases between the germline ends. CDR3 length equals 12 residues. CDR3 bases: TGTGCCAGCCGGGGGGGGTATGAAAAACTGTTTTTT. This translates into CASRGGYEKLFF.

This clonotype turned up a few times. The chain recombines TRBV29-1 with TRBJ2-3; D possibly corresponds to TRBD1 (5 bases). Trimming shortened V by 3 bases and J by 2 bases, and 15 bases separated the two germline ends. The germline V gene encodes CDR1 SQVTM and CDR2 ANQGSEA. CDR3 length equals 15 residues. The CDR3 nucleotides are TGCAGCGTTGATGGGCAGGGCCGAGACACAGATACGCAGTATTTT. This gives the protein CSVDGQGRDTDTQYF.